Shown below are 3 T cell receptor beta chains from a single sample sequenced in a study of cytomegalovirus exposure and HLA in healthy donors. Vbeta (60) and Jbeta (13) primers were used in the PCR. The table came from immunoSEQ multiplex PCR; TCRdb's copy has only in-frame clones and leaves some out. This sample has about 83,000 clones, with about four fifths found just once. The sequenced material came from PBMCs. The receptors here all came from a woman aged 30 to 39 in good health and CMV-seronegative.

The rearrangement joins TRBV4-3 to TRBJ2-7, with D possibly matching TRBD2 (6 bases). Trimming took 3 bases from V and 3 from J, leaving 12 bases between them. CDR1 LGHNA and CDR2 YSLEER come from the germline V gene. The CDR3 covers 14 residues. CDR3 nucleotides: TGCGCCAGCAGCCAGGGGGGTAGCGGCTACGAGCAGTACTTC. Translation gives CASSQGGSGYEQYF.

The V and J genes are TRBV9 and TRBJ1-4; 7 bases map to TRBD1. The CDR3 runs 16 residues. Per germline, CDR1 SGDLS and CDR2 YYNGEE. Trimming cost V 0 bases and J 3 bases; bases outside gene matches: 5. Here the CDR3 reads CASSVAAQGANEKLFF. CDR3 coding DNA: TGTGCCAGCAGCGTAGCGGCTCAGGGGGCTAATGAAAAACTGTTTTTT.

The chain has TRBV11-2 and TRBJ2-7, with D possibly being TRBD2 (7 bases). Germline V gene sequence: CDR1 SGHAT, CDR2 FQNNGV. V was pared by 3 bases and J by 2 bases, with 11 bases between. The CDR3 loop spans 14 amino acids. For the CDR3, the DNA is TGTGCCAGCAGCTTGAGGGGGGGTCCCTACGAGCAGTACTTC. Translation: CASSLRGGPYEQYF.